These 32 T cell receptor beta chains originate from one sample sequenced in a study of blood T cell repertoires in COVID-19. Using immunoSEQ multiplex PCR, the repertoire was profiled, and TCRdb retains in-frame clones only, with some absent. The sample includes around 260,000 clones, approximately 83% of them seen just once. Sequences were obtained from peripheral blood. The origin of the receptors is a human donor in a cohort sampled during active COVID-19.

V and J are TRBV21-1 and TRBJ2-7; TRBD2 was called by the table and not checked on the DNA. TRBV21-1 is designated a pseudogene. The CDR3 is 14 residues long. The CDR3 region is CASSKDQFGGEQYF. As DNA, the CDR3 is TGTGCCAGCAGCAAAGATCAGTTCGGCGGCGAGCAGTACTTC.

The gene calls are TRBV5-5 and TRBJ2-3, with 7 bases identical to TRBD2. The germline gives CDR1 SGHKS, CDR2 YYEKEE (reference sequence). V gave up 0 bases and J gave up 1 base; unmatched junction bases: 14. The CDR3 spans 19 residues. The CDR3 region is CASSLVGEGLPLGTDTQYF. In nucleotides, the CDR3 is TGTGCCAGCAGCTTGGTGGGTGAGGGACTACCTCTGGGCACAGATACGCAGTATTTT.

The chain uses TRBV28 and TRBJ2-4, with 8 bases matching TRBD2. Unmatched junction bases numbered 6, after V lost 5 bases and J lost 0 bases. The CDR3 spans 16 residues. Per the germline V gene, CDR1 is MDHEN and CDR2 is SYDVKM. In DNA, the CDR3 is TGTGCCAGCAGTCCTGGACTAGCCCTAGCCAAAAACATTCAGTACTTC. Protein product: CASSPGLALAKNIQYF.

The chain couples TRBV11-3 to TRBJ2-2; D uncertain. CDR1 is SGHNT, CDR2 YENEEA, per germline. Trimming took 3 bases from V and 3 from J, leaving 8 bases between them. The CDR3 is made up of 14 amino acids. The CDR3 DNA follows: TGTGCCAGCAGCTTCAGTGTCTACACCGGGGAGCTGTTTTTT. Translating it yields CASSFSVYTGELFF.

The V and J genes are TRBV5-1 and TRBJ2-1; 8 positions match TRBD2. V shed 1 base, J shed 4 bases, and the junction held 7 bases outside the gene matches. The CDR3 has 16 residues. Germline CDR1 is SGHRS and CDR2 is YFSETQ. The CDR3 region is CASSLTSGNTYNEQFF. Here the CDR3 DNA reads TGCGCCAGCAGCTTGACTAGCGGAAATACTTACAATGAGCAGTTCTTC.

The chain couples TRBV5-1 to TRBJ2-1; D is unresolved. Germline lookup yields CDR1 SGHRS and CDR2 YFSETQ. Trimming left V 0 bases short and J 6 bases short, with 13 bases between. This CDR3 has 15 amino acids. The DNA of the CDR3 is TGCGCCAGCAGCTTGGTCACCCTCGCGTCCAATGAGCAGTTCTTC. Amino acid sequence: CASSLVTLASNEQFF.

The rearrangement joins TRBV4-1 to TRBJ2-2; 9 nucleotides match TRBD2. The V and J ends lost 4 bases and 3 bases, in that order; junction bases with no gene match: 12. The germline CDR1 and CDR2 sequences are MGHRA and YSYEKL. This CDR3 has 18 residues. CDR3 DNA sequence: TGCGCCAGCAGCCCCGGGGGGCGGGAGGGTCGAGACACCGGGGAGCTGTTTTTT. The encoded protein is CASSPGGREGRDTGELFF.

V usage is TRBV2 and J usage is TRBJ1-2; D may be TRBD1 (5 bases). Germline values: CDR1 SNHLY, CDR2 FYNNEI. The CDR3 is 11 amino acids. V dropped 6 bases and J dropped 8 bases, with 10 bases sitting between them. The CDR3 DNA sequence: TGTGCCAGCAGGCCACAGGCAGGCTACACCTTC. It specifies CASRPQAGYTF.

The chain has TRBV18 and TRBJ1-6; TRBD1 aligns across 7 bases. Looked up from germline, CDR1 is KGHSH and CDR2 is LQKENI. The V and J ends lost 3 bases and 7 bases, in that order; junction bases with no gene match: 6. CDR3 size: 15 residues. As DNA, the CDR3 is TGTGCCAGCTCACCCTCGACAGGGTCAAATTCACCCCTCCACTTT. Translated, it gives CASSPSTGSNSPLHF.

V and J are TRBV6-4 and TRBJ2-7; 11 bases are a match to TRBD1. V gave up 0 bases and J gave up 5 bases; unmatched junction bases: 12. Germline assignment: CDR1 MRHNA and CDR2 SNTAGT. The CDR3 extends over 18 amino acids. The CDR3 DNA reads TGTGCCAGCAGTGACTCCAACCCTGGGGACAGGGGGTTGAACGAGCAGTACTTC. Protein: CASSDSNPGDRGLNEQYF.

The genes are TRBV23-1 and TRBJ1-1; D not certain. TRBV23-1 belongs to the ORF category, with a function that is uncertain. The CDR3 totals 14 residues. The V gene lost 2 bases and the J gene lost 4 bases, with 11 bases spanning the gap. The chain's CDR3 is CASSQGSWSTEAFF. CDR3 nucleotide sequence: TGCGCCAGCAGTCAAGGGAGTTGGAGCACTGAAGCTTTCTTT.

The J gene is TRBJ2-5, the V gene TRBV2; 7 positions agree with TRBD1. This CDR3 is built from 14 residues. Germline lookup yields CDR1 SNHLY and CDR2 FYNNEI. J was trimmed by 5 bases and V by 5 bases; bases with no gene match: 8. CDR3: CASSLQGIGETQYF. The DNA for the CDR3 is TGTGCCAGCAGTCTACAGGGGATCGGGGAGACCCAGTACTTC.

This rearrangement joins TRBV7-9 to TRBJ2-7; 9 bases are a match to TRBD2. CDR1 and CDR2 (germline): SEHNR, FQNEAQ (reference sequence). The CDR3 covers 13 residues. Trimming removed 5 bases from V and 7 bases from J; junction bases left unmatched: 6. CDR3 in DNA: TGTGCCAGCAGCCCGGGACTAGCAGGGGAGCAGTACTTC. Translation gives CASSPGLAGEQYF.

The genes are TRBV27 and TRBJ2-1, with TRBD2 matching 9 bases. V lost 0 bases, J lost 4 bases, and 13 bases stayed unmatched. Germline V gives CDR1 MNHEY, CDR2 SMNVEV (reference sequence). The CDR3 totals 19 residues. The CDR3 protein is CASSLSLAGGPGRYNEQFF. Written as DNA, the CDR3 is TGTGCCAGCAGTTTATCTTTGGCGGGAGGGCCTGGCAGGTACAATGAGCAGTTCTTC.

The V call is TRBV28, the J call TRBJ2-3; D is unresolved. CDR3 size: 13 residues. The V gene's germline CDR1 is MDHEN and CDR2 SYDVKM. The ends were cut back, 3 bases at V and 4 bases at J, with 8 bases in the middle. CDR3 coding DNA: TGTGCCAGCAGTTTTGGTCAGGCAGATACGCAGTATTTT. It codes for CASSFGQADTQYF.

V gene TRBV28 combines with J gene TRBJ1-5; D gene ambiguous. V was trimmed by 5 bases and J by 4 bases, leaving 21 bases between them. Germline CDR1 reads MDHEN; CDR2 reads SYDVKM. The CDR3 runs to 17 residues. This chain's CDR3 is CASSGDKLGGGNQPQHF. DNA of the CDR3: TGTGCCAGCAGTGGTGACAAGTTGGGTGGTGGTAATCAGCCCCAGCATTTT.

This clone was seen only a few times. V gene TRBV6-5 combines with J gene TRBJ1-1, with D hard to call. Per germline, CDR1 MNHEY and CDR2 SVGAGI. The CDR3 is made up of 12 amino acids. The ends were cut back, 6 bases at V and 7 bases at J, with 12 bases in the middle. CDR3: CASSRKSGEAFF. CDR3 sequence (DNA): TGTGCCAGCAGCCGCAAGTCCGGTGAAGCTTTCTTT.

This chain joins TRBV27 and TRBJ2-1; the D gene is possibly TRBD2 (5 bases). Trimming removed 4 bases at V and 3 bases at J, with 16 bases between. CDR3 length equals 16 residues. From germline, CDR1 is MNHEY and CDR2 SMNVEV (reference sequence). CDR3 nucleotide sequence: TGTGCCAGCAGTTCCCCTATGATGAGGGTCTACAATGAGCAGTTCTTC. Protein sequence: CASSSPMMRVYNEQFF.

The V call is TRBV2, the J call TRBJ2-1; TRBD2 agrees at 7 bases. There are 13 residues in the CDR3. J was trimmed by 5 bases and V by 8 bases; bases with no gene match: 6. Per the germline V gene, CDR1 is SNHLY and CDR2 is FYNNEI. CDR3 coding DNA: TGTGCCAGCGCGAGGGCGGGAGACAATGAGCAGTTCTTC. Translating it yields CASARAGDNEQFF. The full variable domain, its missing parts supplied by reference TRBV2 and TRBJ2-1, is EPEVTQTPSHQVTQMGQEVILRCVPISNHLYFYWYRQILGQKVEFLVSFYNNEISEKSEIFDDQFSVERPDGSNFTLKIRSTKLEDSAMYFCASARAGDNEQFFGPGTRLTVL.

The J gene is TRBJ2-4, the V gene TRBV2, with 8 bases that match TRBD1. The CDR3 covers 16 residues. V lost 6 bases to trimming and J lost 1 base; unmatched junction nucleotides: 8. Germline V gives CDR1 SNHLY, CDR2 FYNNEI. The CDR3 bases are TGTGCCAGCAGGGAGACAGGGGCTGGGGCCAAAAACATTCAGTACTTC. Residues: CASRETGAGAKNIQYF.

This chain joins TRBV6-5 and TRBJ2-3; 9 bases match TRBD2. Losses at the gene ends were 6 bases for V and 2 bases for J; bases not matched to a gene: 6. The CDR3 covers 15 residues. Germline values: CDR1 MNHEY, CDR2 SVGAGI. CDR3 coding DNA: TGTGCCAGCAGCTTAGCGGGAGTATTCACAGATACGCAGTATTTT. It is translated as CASSLAGVFTDTQYF.

The V and J genes are TRBV18 and TRBJ1-5, with unresolved D. The CDR3 is 13 amino acids. V was pared by 6 bases and J by 0 bases, with 6 bases between. Germline V gives CDR1 KGHSH, CDR2 LQKENI. The CDR3 nucleotides read TGTGCCAGCTCCCTCTATAGCAATCAGCCCCAGCATTTT. Its protein product is CASSLYSNQPQHF.

The chain links TRBV6-5 to TRBJ2-1; 7 bases agree with TRBD1. J was trimmed by 0 bases and V by 8 bases; bases with no gene match: 7. The CDR3 has 15 amino acids. In germline, CDR1 is MNHEY, CDR2 SVGAGI. DNA for the CDR3: TGTGCCAGCGCCCTCGACAGGGTCTCCTACAATGAGCAGTTCTTC. Protein product: CASALDRVSYNEQFF.

This clone was recorded once. This chain uses TRBV9 with TRBJ2-1; weak D call: TRBD1 (6 bases). The CDR3 is 16 residues long. Trimming removed 2 bases at V and 2 bases at J, with 14 bases between. Looked up from germline, CDR1 is SGDLS and CDR2 is YYNGEE. In nucleotides, the CDR3 is TGTGCCAGCAGCGTTTTGGGGGCCGACCCCTACAATGAGCAGTTCTTC. Translating gives CASSVLGADPYNEQFF.

The V call is TRBV29-1, the J call TRBJ1-1; D remains ambiguous. The V and J ends lost 6 bases and 1 base respectively, with 12 bases between them. CDR1 and CDR2 from the germline V gene are SQVTM and ANQGSEA. CDR3 size: 13 residues. This chain's CDR3 is CSVSRSPNTEAFF. Here the CDR3 DNA reads TGCAGCGTAAGTCGGTCTCCGAACACTGAAGCTTTCTTT. The complete variable domain, with remaining parts taken from reference TRBV29-1 and TRBJ1-1, reads SAVISQKPSRDICQRGTSLTIQCQVDSQVTMMFWYRQQPGQSLTLIATANQGSEATYESGFVIDKFPISRPNLTFSTLTVSNMSPEDSSIYLCSVSRSPNTEAFFGQGTRLTVV.

This chain links TRBV28 with TRBJ2-2, with 7 positions matching TRBD1. Germline values: CDR1 MDHEN, CDR2 SYDVKM. The junction had 6 bases not matched to a gene; V was cut back by 6 bases and J by 8 bases. This CDR3 is 13 amino acids long. This chain's CDR3 is CASREQGRGELFF. In nucleotides, the CDR3 is TGTGCCAGCAGGGAACAGGGGCGGGGGGAGCTGTTTTTT.

The chain combines TRBV19 with TRBJ2-2; a possible D gene is TRBD1 (6 bases). V shed 4 bases and J shed 4 bases, with 16 bases lying between them. Germline V CDR1 and CDR2: LNHDA, SQIVND (reference sequence). The length of the CDR3 is 16 residues. CDR3: CASSTQGIGGTGELFF. CDR3 coding DNA: TGTGCCAGTAGTACACAGGGAATCGGTGGCACCGGGGAGCTGTTTTTT.

The genes are TRBV5-6 and TRBJ2-1, with D hard to call. The CDR3 runs 16 residues. V was shortened by 4 bases and J by 0 bases, with 14 bases between the two germline ends. The germline V gene has CDR1 SGHDT and CDR2 YYEEEE. The CDR3 spells CASSPIDSISYNEQFF. The DNA of the CDR3 is TGTGCCAGCAGCCCCATAGACTCTATCTCCTACAATGAGCAGTTCTTC. Using reference TRBV5-6 and TRBJ2-1 for the parts outside the CDR3, the full variable domain is DAGVTQSPTHLIKTRGQQVTLRCSPKSGHDTVSWYQQALGQGPQFIFQYYEEEERQRGNFPDRFSGHQFPNYSSELNVNALLLGDSALYLCASSPIDSISYNEQFFGPGTRLTVL.

The chain has TRBV5-8 and TRBJ2-1; 7 nucleotides agree with TRBD2. V gave up 7 bases and J gave up 0 bases; unmatched junction bases: 10. Germline V gene data show CDR1 as SGHTS and CDR2 as YDEGEE. This CDR3 region has 16 residues. This CDR3 reads CASSAGVWSSYNEQFF. The DNA for the CDR3 is TGTGCCAGCTCTGCGGGAGTATGGAGCTCCTACAATGAGCAGTTCTTC.

A single count supports this clone. The genes are TRBV18 and TRBJ2-1; D perhaps matches TRBD2 (5 bases). Germline V gives CDR1 KGHSH, CDR2 LQKENI. The V end was cut by 3 bases, the J end by 6 bases, with 12 bases between. The CDR3 consists of 14 residues. CDR3 in DNA: TGTGCCAGCTCACCGGCCAACGGGGTCAATGAGCAGTTCTTC. This codes for CASSPANGVNEQFF.

This chain joins TRBV4-1 and TRBJ1-3; TRBD1 matches at 7 bases. The trim removed 6 bases at V and 0 bases at J, leaving 17 bases unmatched. Germline V gene sequence: CDR1 MGHRA, CDR2 YSYEKL. CDR3 length equals 19 residues. The CDR3, as DNA: TGCGCCAGCAGACCCACCCCGACAGGGAGAACGGGCTCTGGAAACACCATATATTTT. It yields the protein CASRPTPTGRTGSGNTIYF.

This clone has only one observation. The chain couples TRBV5-6 to TRBJ2-2; the match to TRBD1 covers 7 bases. V was pared by 3 bases and J by 0 bases, with 8 bases of the junction left unmatched. This CDR3 is 17 amino acids long. Germline V gives CDR1 SGHDT, CDR2 YYEEEE. Here the CDR3 DNA reads TGTGCCAGCAGCTCTCCGGGGACAGCCGCGAACACCGGGGAGCTGTTTTTT. It translates to CASSSPGTAANTGELFF. The whole variable domain, filled in from reference TRBV5-6 and TRBJ2-2, reads DAGVTQSPTHLIKTRGQQVTLRCSPKSGHDTVSWYQQALGQGPQFIFQYYEEEERQRGNFPDRFSGHQFPNYSSELNVNALLLGDSALYLCASSSPGTAANTGELFFGEGSRLTVL.